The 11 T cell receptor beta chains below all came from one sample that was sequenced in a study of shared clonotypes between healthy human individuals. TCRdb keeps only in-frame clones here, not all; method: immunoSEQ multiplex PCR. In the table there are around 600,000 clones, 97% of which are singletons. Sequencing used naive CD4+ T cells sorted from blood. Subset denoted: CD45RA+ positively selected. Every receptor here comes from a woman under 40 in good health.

The CDR3, as DNA: TGTGCCAGCAGTGAAGCCGCGTCGACAGGCTCCCTTTTCTTC. Its translation: CASSEAASTGSLFF. This chain links TRBV2 with TRBJ2-1, with D maybe TRBD1 (6 bases). In germline, CDR1 is SNHLY, CDR2 FYNNEI. The ends were cut back, 0 bases at V and 16 bases at J, with 19 bases in the middle. The length of the CDR3 is 14 residues.

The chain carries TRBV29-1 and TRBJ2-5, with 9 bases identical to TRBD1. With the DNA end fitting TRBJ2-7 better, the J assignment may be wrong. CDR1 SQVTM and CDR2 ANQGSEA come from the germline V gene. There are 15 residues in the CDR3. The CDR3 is CSVGDRAAKGYEQYF. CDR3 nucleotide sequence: TGCAGCGTTGGGGACAGGGCCGCAAAAGGCTACGAGCAGTACTTC.

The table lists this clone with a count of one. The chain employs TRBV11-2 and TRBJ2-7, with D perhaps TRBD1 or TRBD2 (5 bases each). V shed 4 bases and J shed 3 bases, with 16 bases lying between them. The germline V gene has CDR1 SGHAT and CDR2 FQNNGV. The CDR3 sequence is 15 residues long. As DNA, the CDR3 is TGTGCCAGCAGCTCGGAGCCGGGACCTTACTACGAGCAGTACTTC. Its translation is CASSSEPGPYYEQYF.

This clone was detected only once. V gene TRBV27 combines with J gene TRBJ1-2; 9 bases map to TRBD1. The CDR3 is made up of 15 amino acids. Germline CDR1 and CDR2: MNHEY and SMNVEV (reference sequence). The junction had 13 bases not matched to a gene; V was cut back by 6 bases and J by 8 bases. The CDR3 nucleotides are TGTGCCAGCAGCCGTCCCGGGACAGGGAAGGAAGGCTACACCTTC. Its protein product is CASSRPGTGKEGYTF.

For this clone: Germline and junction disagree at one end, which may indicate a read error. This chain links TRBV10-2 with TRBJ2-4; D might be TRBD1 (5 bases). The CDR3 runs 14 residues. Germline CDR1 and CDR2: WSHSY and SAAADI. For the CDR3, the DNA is TGCGCCAGCAGTAAGTCAGGGTCTAAAAACATTCAGTACTTC. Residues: CASSKSGSKNIQYF.

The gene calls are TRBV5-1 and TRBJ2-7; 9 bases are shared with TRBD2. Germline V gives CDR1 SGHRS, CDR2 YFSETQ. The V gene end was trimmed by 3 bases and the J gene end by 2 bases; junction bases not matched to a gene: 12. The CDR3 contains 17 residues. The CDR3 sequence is CASSYRGSGRLPYEQYF. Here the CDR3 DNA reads TGCGCCAGCAGCTACCGGGGTAGCGGGAGATTGCCCTACGAGCAGTACTTC.

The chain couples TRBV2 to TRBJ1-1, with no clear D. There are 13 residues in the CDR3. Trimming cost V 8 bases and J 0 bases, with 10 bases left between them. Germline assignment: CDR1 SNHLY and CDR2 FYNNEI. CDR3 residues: CASDGNMNTEAFF. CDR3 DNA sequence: TGTGCCAGCGACGGAAACATGAACACTGAAGCTTTCTTT.

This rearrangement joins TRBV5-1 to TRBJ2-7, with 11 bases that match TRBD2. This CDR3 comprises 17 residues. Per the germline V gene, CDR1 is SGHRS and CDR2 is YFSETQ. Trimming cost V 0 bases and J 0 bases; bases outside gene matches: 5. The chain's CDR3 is CASSLGLAGGTSYEQYF. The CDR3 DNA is TGCGCCAGCAGCTTGGGGCTAGCGGGAGGAACCTCCTACGAGCAGTACTTC.

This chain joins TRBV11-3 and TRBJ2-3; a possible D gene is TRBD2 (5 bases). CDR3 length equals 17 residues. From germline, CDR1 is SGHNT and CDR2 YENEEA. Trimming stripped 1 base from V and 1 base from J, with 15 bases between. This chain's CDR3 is CASSLGLGETRTDTQYF. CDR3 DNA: TGTGCCAGCAGCTTAGGGCTCGGGGAGACTCGCACAGATACGCAGTATTTT.

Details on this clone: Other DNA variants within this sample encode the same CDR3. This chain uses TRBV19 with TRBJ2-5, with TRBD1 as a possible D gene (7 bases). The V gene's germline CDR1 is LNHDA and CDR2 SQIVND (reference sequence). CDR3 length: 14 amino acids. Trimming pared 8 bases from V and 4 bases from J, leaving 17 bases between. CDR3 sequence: CASSRTGGGETQYF. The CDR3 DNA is TGTGCCAGTTCCCGGACAGGAGGGGGAGAGACCCAGTACTTC.

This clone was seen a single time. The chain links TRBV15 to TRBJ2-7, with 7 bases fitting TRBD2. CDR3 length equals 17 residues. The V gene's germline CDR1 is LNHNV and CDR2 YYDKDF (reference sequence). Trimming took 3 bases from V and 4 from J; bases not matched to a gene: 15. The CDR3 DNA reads TGTGCCACCAGCAGTCAGGGTGAAGTGGGAGGGCCGTACGAGCAGTACTTC. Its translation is CATSSQGEVGGPYEQYF.